This T cell receptor (beta chain) derives from a study of blood T cell repertoires in COVID-19. In the study overall: Whether acute or convalescent, the COVID-19 samples came from the United States, Italy and Spain. PBMCs, B-cell-depleted T cells, or T cells were the source of the cDNA or gDNA that made up the material.

This clone has more than one count but fewer than ten. Patients at the Seattle site were enrolled during active infection and followed longitudinally. Germline lookup yields CDR1 SGHRS and CDR2 YFSETQ. V lost 3 bases and J lost 2, with 11 bases in between. The CDR3 is 14 residues long. Generated by immunoSEQ multiplex PCR, the TCRdb table keeps only in-frame clones and is missing some. The table lists about 160,000 clones, roughly 90% of them singletons. Material for sequencing was peripheral blood. The chain has TRBV5-1 and TRBJ1-1; D ambiguous. This receptor was obtained from a young man with COVID-19, enrolled during active disease. CDR3 DNA: TGCGCCAGCAGCTCCCAAATACACAACACTGAAGCTTTCTTT. Translated: CASSSQIHNTEAFF.